One and the same sample provided the 32 T cell receptor beta chains below, sequenced in a study of T cells in Graves' hyperthyroidism and ophthalmopathy. Authors of the study amplified TCR beta CDR3 regions from RNA transcripts. HTBI primers were the set used in a first-round RT-PCR of the TCR CDR3. One entry per CDR3 protein results from TCRdb running MiXCR on the multiplex PCR reads. The sample consists of about 610,000 distinct CDR3 sequences, under 15% of them appearing once. Sequencing used blood. The receptors were gathered from a woman between 40 and 50 years old with Graves' ophthalmopathy.

This clonotype appeared many times. Here the CDR3 DNA reads TGTGCCAGCTCACAAATACAGGGCTCACAAGAGACCCAGTACTTC. It codes for CASSQIQGSQETQYF. The chain employs TRBV18 and TRBJ2-5; TRBD1 might be the D (6 bases). This CDR3 is built from 15 residues. The V end was cut by 4 bases, the J end by 2 bases, with 14 bases between. CDR1 and CDR2 (germline): KGHSH, LQKENI.

This clonotype was seen repeatedly, ten times or more. This chain connects TRBV29-1 to TRBJ1-5; no clear D. The ends were cut back, 5 bases at V and 7 bases at J, with 15 bases in the middle. From germline, CDR1 is SQVTM and CDR2 ANQGSEA. CDR3 length: 13 amino acids. CDR3 in DNA: TGCAGCGTTTATAGGGTCTCGATACAGCCCCAGCATTTT. It encodes CSVYRVSIQPQHF.

This clonotype was detected many times. The chain employs TRBV20-1 and TRBJ2-7; a weak D match, TRBD2 (6 bases). V was shortened by 0 bases and J by 3 bases, with 18 bases between the two germline ends. Germline values: CDR1 DFQATT, CDR2 SNEGSKA (reference sequence). The CDR3 is 16 amino acids. The CDR3 region is CSARDSGRGGRYEQYF. The CDR3 DNA reads TGCAGTGCTAGAGATTCCGGACGCGGAGGGCGCTACGAGCAGTACTTC.

At least ten counts were recorded for this clonotype. The chain uses TRBV19 and TRBJ1-1; the D is unclear. This CDR3 is built from 14 residues. The germline V gene encodes CDR1 LNHDA and CDR2 SQIVND (reference sequence). Between the trimmed V and J ends, which lost 0 bases and 3 bases, there was a span of 8 bases. CDR3: CASSIDIRHTEAFF. In DNA form, the CDR3 reads TGTGCCAGTAGTATAGATATTCGGCACACTGAAGCTTTCTTT. The whole variable domain, remainder taken from reference TRBV19 and TRBJ1-1, is DGGITQSPKYLFRKEGQNVTLSCEQNLNHDAMYWYRQDPGQGLRLIYYSQIVNDFQKGDIAEGYSVSREKKESFPLTVTSAQKNPTAFYLCASSIDIRHTEAFFGQGTRLTVV.

The chain has TRBV20-1 and TRBJ2-3; D might be TRBD2 (6 bases). Trimming removed 0 bases from V and 2 bases from J, with 12 bases in between. Germline CDR1 is DFQATT and CDR2 is SNEGSKA (reference sequence). The length of the CDR3 is 15 residues. Here the CDR3 reads CSAREGGRDTDTQYF. CDR3 DNA: TGCAGTGCTAGAGAAGGAGGGCGGGACACAGATACGCAGTATTTT.

The chain links TRBV7-3 to TRBJ2-5; 10 bases are shared with TRBD2. The CDR3 has 16 amino acids. Germline V lookup: CDR1 SGHTA, CDR2 FQGTGA. V lost 4 bases to trimming and J lost 5 bases; unmatched junction nucleotides: 10. This CDR3 reads CASSSEGLAHRETQYF. The CDR3 nucleotides read TGTGCCAGCAGCTCGGAGGGACTAGCGCATCGCGAGACCCAGTACTTC.

This clonotype was seen only a few times. This chain links TRBV28 with TRBJ1-5; 9 bases are shared with TRBD1. CDR3 length: 20 amino acids. The ends lost 6 bases at V and 4 bases at J; junction bases unmatched: 22. Germline V CDR1 and CDR2: MDHEN, SYDVKM. The CDR3, as DNA: TGTGCCAGCAGCTTCAGTTTCGGACCCCGGACAGGGGCCCTAAATCAGCCCCAGCATTTT. This gives the protein CASSFSFGPRTGALNQPQHF.

The chain uses TRBV20-1 and TRBJ2-2; 11 bases are a match to TRBD1. CDR3 length: 15 amino acids. Germline V CDR1 and CDR2: DFQATT, SNEGSKA (reference sequence). The trim removed 5 bases at V and 3 bases at J, leaving 5 bases unmatched. The CDR3 here is CSASDRGLDTGELFF. The CDR3 region has the DNA TGCAGTGCTTCGGACAGGGGGCTTGACACCGGGGAGCTGTTTTTT.

The gene calls are TRBV6-2 or TRBV6-3 and TRBJ2-7; possibly TRBD2 for D (5 bases). The CDR3 has 13 amino acids. Trimming took off 6 bases at V and 7 bases at J, with 16 bases between the two ends. Germline-derived CDR1 and CDR2 are MNHEY and SVGEGT. The chain's CDR3 is CASRTSSGVEQYF. The CDR3 DNA reads TGTGCCAGCAGAACCTCATCCGGGGTGGAGCAGTACTTC.

The V gene is TRBV12-3 or TRBV12-4, the J gene TRBJ2-2; 15 bases agree with TRBD2. V lost 6 bases to trimming and J lost 4 bases; unmatched junction nucleotides: 9. CDR3 length: 18 residues. CDR3: CASSTAGTSGRSTGELFF. The DNA for the CDR3 is TGTGCCAGCAGCACAGCCGGGACTAGCGGGAGGAGCACCGGGGAGCTGTTTTTT.

This clonotype has a count of ten or more. The V call is TRBV28, the J call TRBJ1-5; perhaps TRBD1 as D (5 bases). There are 15 residues in the CDR3. The V end was cut by 5 bases, the J end by 6 bases, with 17 bases between. Germline V lookup: CDR1 MDHEN, CDR2 SYDVKM. This CDR3 reads CASSTRIGGRQPQHF. CDR3 DNA sequence: TGTGCCAGCAGTACACGGATTGGGGGTCGTCAGCCCCAGCATTTT.

This clonotype was detected many times. V is TRBV6-5 and J is TRBJ2-7, with 7 nucleotides matching TRBD2. The CDR3 has 14 amino acids. In germline, CDR1 is MNHEY, CDR2 SVGAGI. J was trimmed by 6 bases and V by 0 bases; bases with no gene match: 5. Written as DNA, the CDR3 is TGTGCCAGCAGTTACTCGAAGTCGGGGGGCGAGCAGTACTTC. It codes for CASSYSKSGGEQYF.

The V call is TRBV7-9, the J call TRBJ1-5, with unresolved D. The length of the CDR3 is 15 residues. Germline CDR1 and CDR2: SEHNR and FQNEAQ (reference sequence). Trimming removed 4 bases at V and 4 bases at J, with 14 bases between. CDR3 amino acids: CASSSLGGPNQPQHF. Here the CDR3 DNA reads TGTGCCAGCAGCTCCCTAGGAGGTCCAAATCAGCCCCAGCATTTT.

This clonotype was picked up many times. This chain connects TRBV11-1 to TRBJ1-2, with 10 bases that match TRBD1. Germline-derived CDR1 and CDR2 are SGHAT and FQDESV (reference sequence). This CDR3 has 14 amino acids. V lost 5 bases and J lost 8; bases outside the gene matches: 8. CDR3 nucleotide sequence: TGTGCCAGCAGCACGGGACAGGGGAAGGAGGGCTACACCTTC. It codes for CASSTGQGKEGYTF.

Concerning this clonotype: A much larger clone sits a single nucleotide away, making a read error possible. The J gene is TRBJ1-1, the V gene TRBV6-1, with TRBD1 as a possible D gene (5 bases). V dropped 8 bases and J dropped 5 bases, with 15 bases sitting between them. This CDR3 has 13 amino acids. The germline V gene encodes CDR1 MNHNS and CDR2 SASEGT. CDR3 in amino acids: CASGLSGETEAFF. The CDR3 region has the DNA TGTGCCAGCGGACTGTCGGGGGAGACTGAAGCTTTCTTT.

This clonotype was counted at least ten times. V and J are TRBV28 and TRBJ2-5; TRBD2 agrees at 15 bases. This CDR3 is 14 amino acids long. Germline assignment: CDR1 MDHEN and CDR2 SYDVKM. V gave up 11 bases and J gave up 5 bases; unmatched junction bases: 6. CDR3 nucleotide sequence: TGTGCCGCCTTAGGGACTAGCGGGAGGGAGACCCAGTACTTC. It encodes CAALGTSGRETQYF.

This clonotype appeared a few times. The chain employs TRBV20-1 and TRBJ2-7, with D perhaps being TRBD1 or TRBD2 (5 bases each). The V end lost 0 bases, the J end lost 0 bases, and 12 bases lay between the germline ends. Per the germline V gene, CDR1 is DFQATT and CDR2 is SNEGSKA (reference sequence). There are 15 residues in the CDR3. The CDR3 spells CSARDREWGSYEQYF. The CDR3 nucleotides are TGCAGTGCTAGAGACAGGGAGTGGGGCTCCTACGAGCAGTACTTC.

The chain employs TRBV20-1 and TRBJ2-7, with D unresolved. This CDR3 is built from 11 residues. Germline V gives CDR1 DFQATT, CDR2 SNEGSKA (reference sequence). V was clipped by 6 bases and J by 6 bases, with 12 bases between them. This CDR3 reads CSATVGIEQYF. In DNA form, the CDR3 reads TGCAGTGCCACGGTGGGGATCGAGCAGTACTTC.

This clonotype was picked up many times. This sequence joins TRBV28 and TRBJ2-7, with D possibly being TRBD1 or TRBD2 (5 bases each). CDR1 is MDHEN, CDR2 SYDVKM, per germline. Trimming took off 5 bases at V and 2 bases at J, with 19 bases between the two ends. This CDR3 is built from 16 residues. For the CDR3, the DNA is TGTGCCAGCAGTCCTCCCGGTTCGGGGCGGACCTACGAGCAGTACTTC. The encoded protein is CASSPPGSGRTYEQYF.

This clonotype was observed at least ten times. This chain uses TRBV10-3 with TRBJ2-2; 7 bases are shared with TRBD2. The CDR3 loop spans 14 amino acids. Trimming took 9 bases from V and 5 from J; bases not matched to a gene: 9. Germline V gives CDR1 ENHRY, CDR2 SYGVKD. The CDR3 DNA is TGTGCCATTACCGAGCAGGGAGGGACCGGGGAGCTGTTTTTT. It specifies CAITEQGGTGELFF.

This sequence joins TRBV28 and TRBJ2-7, with TRBD1 as a possible D gene (6 bases). Trimming stripped 4 bases from V and 2 bases from J, with 15 bases between. Germline V gene sequence: CDR1 MDHEN, CDR2 SYDVKM. CDR3 length: 15 residues. CDR3 protein: CASSSPGQNPYEQYF. The CDR3 nucleotides are TGTGCCAGCAGTTCCCCTGGACAGAACCCCTACGAGCAGTACTTC.

Only a few counts were recorded for this clonotype. In DNA form, the CDR3 reads TGTGCCAGCAGTTATCTTCCCGGTCCCAAAAACATTCAGTACTTC. Its protein is CASSYLPGPKNIQYF. The chain couples TRBV28 to TRBJ2-4; D gene ambiguous. CDR3 length: 15 amino acids. Germline values: CDR1 MDHEN, CDR2 SYDVKM. With 4 bases removed from V and 2 bases from J, the gap between germline ends came to 12 bases.

The chain couples TRBV30 to TRBJ2-7; possible D gene TRBD2, 6 bases. Per the germline V gene, CDR1 is GTSNPN and CDR2 is SVGIG (reference sequence). V lost 3 bases to trimming and J lost 1 base, with 13 bases between them. The CDR3 consists of 14 residues. The chain's CDR3 is CAWRRGGGSYEQYF. The CDR3 DNA follows: TGTGCCTGGAGGAGGGGAGGCGGGTCCTACGAGCAGTACTTC.

This clonotype has a count of ten or more. V and J are TRBV20-1 and TRBJ2-7, with TRBD1 identical over 7 bases. V shed 0 bases, J shed 2 bases, and the junction held 7 bases outside the gene matches. CDR1 is DFQATT and CDR2 is SNEGSKA in the germline V gene (reference sequence). There are 15 residues in the CDR3. The CDR3 loop reads CSARDNQGDPYEQYF. CDR3 nucleotides: TGCAGTGCTAGAGACAACCAGGGGGATCCCTACGAGCAGTACTTC.

There are many counts of this clonotype. The V and J genes are TRBV6-1 and TRBJ2-5; D might be TRBD2 (5 bases). Per germline, CDR1 MNHNS and CDR2 SASEGT. The CDR3 runs 14 residues. Trimming took 2 bases from V and 6 from J, leaving 13 bases between them. The CDR3 loop reads CASSELLVQKTQYF. In DNA form, the CDR3 reads TGTGCCAGCAGTGAACTACTAGTACAAAAGACCCAGTACTTC.

This clonotype was detected a few times. CDR3 amino acids: CASSPQTSSYNEQFF. The CDR3 coding sequence is TGTGCCAGCAGTCCACAGACTAGCTCCTACAATGAGCAGTTCTTC. This rearrangement joins TRBV27 to TRBJ2-1; D possibly corresponds to TRBD2 (6 bases). The CDR3 has 15 amino acids. CDR1 MNHEY and CDR2 SMNVEV come from the germline V gene (reference sequence). V shed 5 bases and J shed 0 bases, with 11 bases lying between them.

This clonotype has ten or more counts. The chain uses TRBV6-5 and TRBJ2-7, with D possibly matching TRBD1 (6 bases). This CDR3 region has 14 residues. Germline-derived CDR1 and CDR2 are MNHEY and SVGAGI. V was shortened by 5 bases and J by 3 bases, with 14 bases between the two germline ends. DNA of the CDR3: TGTGCCAGCAGTCTACAGGGTGCCCACTACGAGCAGTACTTC. Its translation is CASSLQGAHYEQYF.

The chain is built from TRBV10-3 and TRBJ1-3; D unresolved. Germline CDR1 reads ENHRY; CDR2 reads SYGVKD. The CDR3 totals 15 residues. With 1 base removed from V and 0 bases from J, the gap between germline ends came to 7 bases. The CDR3 sequence: CAISEWDRSGNTIYF. Written as DNA, the CDR3 is TGTGCCATCAGTGAGTGGGATCGCTCTGGAAACACCATATATTTT.

This chain links TRBV5-1 with TRBJ1-3; D uncertain. The CDR3 sequence is 16 residues long. V gave up 2 bases and J gave up 1 base, with 13 bases separating them. The germline CDR1 and CDR2 sequences are SGHRS and YFSETQ. Written as DNA, the CDR3 is TGCGCCAGCAGCTTACGAGGGTCTCTGTCTGGAAACACCATATATTTT. It codes for CASSLRGSLSGNTIYF.

This clonotype showed up many times. The chain carries TRBV6-1 and TRBJ2-7; D is perhaps TRBD2 (6 bases). Germline loops: CDR1 MNHNS, CDR2 SASEGT. This CDR3 spans 13 amino acids. V gave up 5 bases and J gave up 5 bases, with 13 bases separating them. The CDR3 sequence: CASSRLGEDEQYF. In DNA form, the CDR3 reads TGTGCCAGCAGTCGACTAGGCGAAGACGAGCAGTACTTC.

This clonotype was seen only a few times. The chain links TRBV6-1 to TRBJ1-3; 9 nucleotides align to TRBD1. The germline V gene has CDR1 MNHNS and CDR2 SASEGT. Germline trimming cut 6 bases from V and 5 bases from J; bases unmatched to any gene: 8. The CDR3 has 15 residues. This CDR3 is CASSRGQGLRNTIYF. Written as DNA, the CDR3 is TGTGCCAGCAGCCGGGGACAGGGCTTAAGAAACACCATATATTTT.

The chain combines TRBV3-1 with TRBJ1-2; D not resolved. The germline V and J ends were trimmed by 0 bases and 4 bases, with 21 bases remaining between them. The CDR3 extends over 18 amino acids. Germline-derived CDR1 and CDR2 are LGHDT and YNNKEL (reference sequence). The CDR3 region has the DNA TGTGCCAGCAGCCAAGAGGTTGGGTCAGGCCCCGAGGGCTATGGCTACACCTTC. This translates into CASSQEVGSGPEGYGYTF.